Listed below are T cell receptor beta chains from one sample, sequenced in a study of vaccination effects on CD4 cells after COVID-19. These TCRs are of unknown antigen specificity. The assay was immunoSEQ multiplex PCR, and TCRdb's table has in-frame clones only and misses some. Counted here are approximately 23,000 clones, 73% occurring once; the ten biggest clones make up over 7.5%. The material was CD4+ T cells from PBMCs cultured with SARS-CoV-2 spike peptides, obtained after COVID-19 vaccination. These receptors were collected from a human donor who received a COVID-19 vaccine. Each CDR3 is given with its conserved first and last residue. The D gene is left open where the match is weak. Size is omitted from some rows. Given values are once, few, many or a class for expanded clones.

- | TRBJ2-5 | TRBV5-8 | - | CASSATRARETQYF | TGTGCCAGCAGCGCCACCCGGGCCCGGGAGACCCAGTACTTC
- | TRBJ1-2 | TRBV7-9 | medium-sized | CASSPYARTAYGYTF | TGTGCCAGCAGCCCCTACGCTCGGACGGCCTATGGCTACACCTTC
- | TRBJ2-7 | TRBV5-6 | - | CASSLEVVPNYEQYF | TGTGCCAGCAGCTTGGAGGTAGTTCCCAACTACGAGCAGTACTTC
TRBD1 | TRBJ1-5 | TRBV24-1 | once | CATSEKQGAQPQHF | TGTGCCACCAGCGAAAAGCAGGGGGCACAGCCCCAGCATTTT
TRBD1 | TRBJ1-2 | TRBV6-5 | - | CASSSQGQGAYGYTF | TGTGCCAGCAGTTCCCAGGGACAGGGGGCCTATGGCTACACCTTC
- | TRBJ2-1 | TRBV6-1 | - | CASSEFVAEGNEQFF | TGTGCCAGCAGTGAATTTGTAGCGGAGGGTAATGAGCAGTTCTTC
- | TRBJ2-7 | TRBV18 | - | CASSSSYEQYF | TGTGCCAGCTCATCCTCTTACGAGCAGTACTTC
- | TRBJ1-1 | TRBV7-2 | - | CASSLLLTEAFF | TGTGCCAGCAGCTTACTTCTCACTGAAGCTTTCTTT
- | TRBJ1-1 | TRBV6-1 | - | CASSEAFENSRAFF | TGTGCCAGCAGTGAAGCCTTTGAAAATTCGCGAGCTTTCTTT
TRBD1 | TRBJ2-7 | TRBV24-1 | few | CATSDQQGAGTYEQYF | TGTGCCACCAGTGATCAACAGGGGGCGGGGACCTACGAGCAGTACTTC
TRBD1 | TRBJ1-1 | TRBV11-2 | few | CASSPGQGSKAFF | TGTGCCAGCAGCCCCGGACAGGGGAGTAAAGCTTTCTTT
- | TRBJ2-7 | TRBV30 | - | CAWEGGYEQYF | TGTGCCTGGGAGGGAGGATACGAGCAGTACTTC
TRBD2 | TRBJ2-3 | TRBV10-3 | once | CAIRERDSDTQYF | TGTGCCATCAGGGAGCGGGATTCGGATACGCAGTATTTT
TRBD2 | TRBJ2-1 | TRBV5-1 | - | CASSLVASGNEQFF | TGCGCCAGCAGCTTGGTCGCTAGCGGGAATGAGCAGTTCTTC
- | TRBJ2-3 | TRBV11-3 | - | CASSLGADTQYF | TGTGCCAGCAGCCTAGGTGCAGATACGCAGTATTTT
- | TRBJ1-2 | TRBV20-1 | - | CSASSRGRNYGYTF | TGCAGTGCTAGTAGCAGGGGCCGGAACTATGGCTACACCTTC
TRBD1 | TRBJ2-5 | TRBV7-7 | - | CASSSTGAETQYF | TGTGCCAGCAGCTCGACAGGGGCAGAGACCCAGTACTTC
- | TRBJ1-5 | TRBV6-6 | once | CASTRQVGGNQPQHF | TGTGCCAGCACCAGACAAGTTGGCGGCAATCAGCCCCAGCATTTT
TRBD2 | TRBJ2-3 | TRBV6-1 | - | CASSERGAPSTDTQYF | TGTGCCAGCAGTGAGCGGGGGGCCCCTAGCACAGATACGCAGTATTTT
- | TRBJ1-5 | TRBV2 | few | CASSAMGGTRPQHF | TGTGCCAGCAGTGCAATGGGGGGAACGAGGCCCCAGCATTTT
- | TRBJ1-6 | TRBV5-1 | few | CASRAEIQNSPLHF | TGCGCCAGCAGGGCCGAAATACAGAATTCACCCCTCCACTTT
- | TRBJ2-2 | TRBV27 | - | CASSFWTGELFF | TGTGCCAGCAGTTTCTGGACCGGGGAGCTGTTTTTT
- | TRBJ2-2 | TRBV2 | - | CASNLAGPNTGELFF | TGTGCCAGCAATTTAGCAGGACCGAACACCGGGGAGCTGTTTTTT
- | TRBJ1-5 | TRBV27 | - | CASSLLQGEVGNQPQHF | TGTGCCAGCAGTTTGTTACAGGGCGAGGTTGGCAATCAGCCCCAGCATTTT
TRBD1 | TRBJ2-7 | TRBV19 | - | CASSIGQGYEQYF | TGTGCCAGTAGTATAGGACAGGGCTACGAGCAGTACTTC
- | TRBJ1-1 | TRBV2 | - | CASRDDRLGTNTEAFF | TGTGCCAGCAGAGATGACAGGCTCGGAACGAACACTGAAGCTTTCTTT
TRBD2 | TRBJ2-3 | TRBV7-8 | - | CASSPQPSGTDTQYF | TGTGCCAGCAGCCCACAGCCTAGCGGGACAGATACGCAGTATTTT
TRBD2 | TRBJ2-1 | TRBV27 | - | CASSSLGLAGFEQFF | TGTGCCAGCAGTTCCTTGGGACTAGCGGGGTTTGAGCAGTTCTTC
TRBD2 | TRBJ2-7 | TRBV13 | once | CASQSRRLAATYEQYF | TGTGCCAGCCAGTCACGTAGACTAGCGGCAACCTACGAGCAGTACTTC
- | TRBJ1-4 | TRBV5-1 | - | CASSFYRATNEKLFF | TGCGCCAGCAGCTTTTACAGGGCGACTAATGAAAAACTGTTTTTT
- | TRBJ2-3 | TRBV5-1 | - | CASSTDGTTDTQYF | TGCGCCAGCAGCACGGACGGAACCACAGATACGCAGTATTTT
- | TRBJ1-1 | TRBV2 | once | CASSVVENTEAFF | TGTGCCAGCAGTGTGGTGGAGAACACTGAAGCTTTCTTT
- | TRBJ2-5 | TRBV5-1 | few | CASTRVFQETQYF | TGCGCCAGCACCAGGGTCTTCCAAGAGACCCAGTACTTC
- | TRBJ1-1 | TRBV5-1 | - | CASSLGPTSDTEAFF | TGCGCCAGCAGCTTGGGACCCACGTCGGACACTGAAGCTTTCTTT
- | TRBJ1-1 | TRBV3-1/TRBV3-2 | - | CASSQIQGGAFF | TGTGCCAGCAGCCAAATACAGGGAGGGGCTTTCTTT
- | TRBJ2-1 | TRBV2 | - | CASSPGRGTNEQFF | TGTGCCAGCTCCCCGGGACGGGGTACCAATGAGCAGTTCTTC